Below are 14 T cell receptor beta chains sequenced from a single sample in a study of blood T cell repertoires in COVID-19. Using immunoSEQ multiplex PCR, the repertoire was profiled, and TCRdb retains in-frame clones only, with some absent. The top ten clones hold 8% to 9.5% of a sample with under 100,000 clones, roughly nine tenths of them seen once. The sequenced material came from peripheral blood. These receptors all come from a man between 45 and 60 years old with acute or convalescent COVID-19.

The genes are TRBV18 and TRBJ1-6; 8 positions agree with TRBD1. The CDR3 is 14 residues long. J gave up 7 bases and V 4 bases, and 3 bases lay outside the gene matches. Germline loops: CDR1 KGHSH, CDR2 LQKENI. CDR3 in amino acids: CASSLQGGNSPLHF. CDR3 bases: TGTGCCAGCTCACTACAGGGGGGAAATTCACCCCTCCACTTT.

The CDR3 DNA follows: TGTGCCAGTACCGGGGGGCTTGGTGGATCACCCCTCCACTTT. Its protein product is CASTGGLGGSPLHF. The J gene is TRBJ1-6, the V gene TRBV19; D perhaps matches TRBD1 (6 bases). Germline-derived CDR1 and CDR2 are LNHDA and SQIVND (reference sequence). The CDR3 sequence is 14 residues long. V shed 7 bases and J shed 10 bases, with 17 bases lying between them.

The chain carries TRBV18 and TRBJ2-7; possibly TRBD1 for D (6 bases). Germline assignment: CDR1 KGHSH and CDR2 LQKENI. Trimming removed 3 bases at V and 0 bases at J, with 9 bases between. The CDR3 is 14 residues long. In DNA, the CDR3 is TGTGCCAGCTCACCGGGACATTACTCCTACGAGCAGTACTTC. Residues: CASSPGHYSYEQYF.

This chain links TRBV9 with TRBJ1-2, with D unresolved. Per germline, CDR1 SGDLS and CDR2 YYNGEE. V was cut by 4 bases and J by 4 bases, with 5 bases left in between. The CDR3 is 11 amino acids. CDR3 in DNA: TGTGCCAGCAGCTTCCTCTATGGCTACACCTTC. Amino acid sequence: CASSFLYGYTF.

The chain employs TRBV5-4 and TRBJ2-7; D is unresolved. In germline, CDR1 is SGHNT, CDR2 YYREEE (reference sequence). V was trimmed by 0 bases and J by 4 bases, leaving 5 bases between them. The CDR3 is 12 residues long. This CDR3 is CASSLGRYEQYV. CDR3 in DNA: TGTGCCAGCAGCTTGGGGCGGTACGAGCAGTACGTC.

CDR3 bases: TGTGCCAGCAGCGCGGGACTAGCGAGCACAGATACGCAGTATTTT. Translation gives CASSAGLASTDTQYF. The chain recombines TRBV7-2 with TRBJ2-3; TRBD2 aligns across 10 bases. CDR3 size: 15 residues. The junction had 2 bases not matched to a gene; V was cut back by 5 bases and J by 0 bases. CDR1 and CDR2 from the germline V gene are SGHTA and FQGNSA. Full variable domain (outside the CDR3, taken from reference TRBV7-2 and TRBJ2-3): GAGVSQSPSNKVTEKGKDVELRCDPISGHTALYWYRQSLGQGLEFLIYFQGNSAPDKSGLPSDRFSAERTGGSVSTLTIQRTQQEDSAVYLCASSAGLASTDTQYFGPGTRLTVL.

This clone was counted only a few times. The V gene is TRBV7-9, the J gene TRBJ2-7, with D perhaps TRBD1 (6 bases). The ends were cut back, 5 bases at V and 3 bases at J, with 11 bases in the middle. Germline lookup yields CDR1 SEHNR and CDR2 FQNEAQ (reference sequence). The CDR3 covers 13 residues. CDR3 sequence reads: CASSPTGLYEQYF. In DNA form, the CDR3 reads TGTGCCAGCAGCCCGACAGGCCTCTACGAGCAGTACTTC.

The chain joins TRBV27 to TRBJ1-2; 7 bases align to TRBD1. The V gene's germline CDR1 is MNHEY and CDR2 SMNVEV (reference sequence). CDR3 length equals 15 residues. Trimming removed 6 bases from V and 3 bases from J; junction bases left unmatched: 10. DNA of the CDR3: TGTGCCAGCAGCCGACAGGGCAGAGGGGACTATGGCTACACCTTC. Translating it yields CASSRQGRGDYGYTF.

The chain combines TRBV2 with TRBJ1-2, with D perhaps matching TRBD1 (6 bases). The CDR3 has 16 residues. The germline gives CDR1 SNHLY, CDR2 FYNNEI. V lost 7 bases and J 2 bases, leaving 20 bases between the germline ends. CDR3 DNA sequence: TGTGCCAGCACCTCCCCGGGGGGGGGCCGAAACTATGGCTACACCTTC. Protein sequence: CASTSPGGGRNYGYTF.

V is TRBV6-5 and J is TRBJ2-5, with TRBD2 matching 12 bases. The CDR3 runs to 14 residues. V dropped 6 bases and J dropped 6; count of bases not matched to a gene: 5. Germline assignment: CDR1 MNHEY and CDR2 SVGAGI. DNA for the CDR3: TGTGCCAGCAGCACGACTAGCGGGGGACAGACCCAGTACTTC. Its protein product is CASSTTSGGQTQYF.

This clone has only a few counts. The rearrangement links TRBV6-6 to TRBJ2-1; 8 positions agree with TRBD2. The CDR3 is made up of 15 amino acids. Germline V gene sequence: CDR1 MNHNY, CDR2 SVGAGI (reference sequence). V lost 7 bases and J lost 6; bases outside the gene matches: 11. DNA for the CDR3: TGTGCCAGCATCAAAGCGGCGGGGGGATCCAATGAGCAGTTCTTC. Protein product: CASIKAAGGSNEQFF.

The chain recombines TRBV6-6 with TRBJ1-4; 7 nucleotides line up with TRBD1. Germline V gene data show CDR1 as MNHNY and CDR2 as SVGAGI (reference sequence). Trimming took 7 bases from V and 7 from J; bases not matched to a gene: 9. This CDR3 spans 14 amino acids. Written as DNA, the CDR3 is TGTGCCAGCACCAATACAGGGGCCGCTGAAAAACTGTTTTTT. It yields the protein CASTNTGAAEKLFF.

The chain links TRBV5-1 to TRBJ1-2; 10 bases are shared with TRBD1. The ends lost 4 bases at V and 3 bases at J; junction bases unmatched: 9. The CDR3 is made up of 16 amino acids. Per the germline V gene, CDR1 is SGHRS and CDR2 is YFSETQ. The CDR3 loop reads CASSPVTGGADYGYTF. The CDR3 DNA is TGCGCCAGCAGCCCGGTGACAGGGGGCGCCGACTATGGCTACACCTTC.

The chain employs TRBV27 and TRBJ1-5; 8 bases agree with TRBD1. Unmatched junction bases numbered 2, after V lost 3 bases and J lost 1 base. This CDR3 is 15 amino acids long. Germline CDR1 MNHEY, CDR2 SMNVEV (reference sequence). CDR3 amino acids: CASSFGTGSNQPQHF. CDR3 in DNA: TGTGCCAGCAGTTTTGGGACAGGAAGCAATCAGCCCCAGCATTTT.